The 8 T cell receptor beta chains in this list originate from one sample, sequenced in a study of radiation and T cells in renal cell carcinoma. The time point denotes: blood 2 weeks post-SBRT. Specified treatment: 15 Gy SBRT to primary tumor, nephrectomy 4 weeks later. The table came from immunoSEQ multiplex PCR; TCRdb's copy has only in-frame clones and leaves some out. This sample has 120,000 or so clones, with approximately 85% found just once. The material was blood, obtained from a patient whose treatment included radiotherapy and nephrectomy. The receptors shown here come from a man aged 50 to 59 with renal cell carcinoma.

The rearrangement links TRBV9 to TRBJ2-7; TRBD1 agrees at 7 bases. Germline V gene data show CDR1 as SGDLS and CDR2 as YYNGEE. The trim removed 1 base at V and 2 bases at J, leaving 3 bases unmatched. The length of the CDR3 is 14 residues. In DNA form, the CDR3 reads TGTGCCAGCAGCGTAACAGGGGCCACCTACGAGCAGTACTTC. Translating it yields CASSVTGATYEQYF.

The gene calls are TRBV7-8 and TRBJ2-7; D gene ambiguous. Germline V gene sequence: CDR1 SGHVS, CDR2 FQNEAQ. The CDR3 runs 16 residues. Trimming cost V 1 base and J 0 bases, with 13 bases left between them. CDR3 in amino acids: CASSLDWLVSSYEQYF. The CDR3 nucleotides are TGTGCCAGCAGCTTAGATTGGCTTGTAAGCTCCTACGAGCAGTACTTC.

V and J are TRBV6-5 and TRBJ2-5, with 7 bases matching TRBD2. V gave up 2 bases and J gave up 7 bases; unmatched junction bases: 7. Germline CDR1 is MNHEY and CDR2 is SVGAGI. The CDR3 is 14 residues long. This CDR3 is CASSYQRGLATQYF. As DNA, the CDR3 is TGTGCCAGCAGTTACCAGCGGGGTTTGGCGACCCAGTACTTC.

The sample holds a few counts of this clone. Mismatch with germline at one junction end may stem from a read error. This chain joins TRBV4-2 and TRBJ2-7, with no clear D. Germline-derived CDR1 and CDR2 are LGHNA and YNFKEQ. This CDR3 has 15 residues. CDR3 in amino acids: CASTQSLAHSYEQYF. The CDR3 nucleotides read TGTGCCAGCACCCAATCGTTAGCCCACTCCTACGAGCAGTACTTC.

The rearrangement uses TRBV9 and TRBJ2-1, with TRBD2 as a possible D gene (5 bases). The ends were cut back, 0 bases at V and 1 base at J, with 5 bases in the middle. CDR3 length: 14 amino acids. Germline CDR1 SGDLS, CDR2 YYNGEE. The CDR3 bases are TGTGCCAGCAGCGTAGCGGGGTCCTACAATGAGCAGTTCTTC. It yields the protein CASSVAGSYNEQFF.

V and J are TRBV7-2 and TRBJ2-5; 9 bases are a match to TRBD2. The J segment lost 0 bases and the V segment lost 10 bases, leaving 9 bases of the junction unmatched. The CDR3 extends over 15 amino acids. Germline CDR1 is SGHTA and CDR2 is FQGNSA. This CDR3 reads CATRLAGSNQETQYF. CDR3 DNA sequence: TGTGCCACCAGGCTAGCGGGGAGCAACCAAGAGACCCAGTACTTC. Complete variable domain (other parts from reference TRBV7-2 and TRBJ2-5): GAGVSQSPSNKVTEKGKDVELRCDPISGHTALYWYRQSLGQGLEFLIYFQGNSAPDKSGLPSDRFSAERTGGSVSTLTIQRTQQEDSAVYLCATRLAGSNQETQYFGPGTRLLVL.

This clone was seen more than once but under ten times. The CDR3 coding sequence is TGTGCCAGCAGCACCCTCCGATTGGGCACTGAAGCTTTCTTT. Its protein is CASSTLRLGTEAFF. The chain recombines TRBV6-5 with TRBJ1-1; D gene ambiguous. V lost 6 bases, J lost 4 bases, and 15 bases lay in between. The CDR3 is made up of 14 amino acids. CDR1 and CDR2 (germline): MNHEY, SVGAGI.

The chain links TRBV7-9 to TRBJ2-5, with a weak D call TRBD1 (6 bases). The germline gives CDR1 SEHNR, CDR2 FQNEAQ (reference sequence). V was pared by 4 bases and J by 0 bases, with 15 bases between. The CDR3 is made up of 16 amino acids. CDR3 coding DNA: TGTGCCAGCAGCTACCTCAGGGGTGCGAACCAAGAGACCCAGTACTTC. It is translated as CASSYLRGANQETQYF.